What follows is one T cell receptor beta chain and its context. Its matching antigen is unknown. This sample was taken from a study of cytomegalovirus exposure and HLA in healthy donors. The PCR had 60 Vbeta and 13 Jbeta primers. Data came from immunoSEQ multiplex PCR; TCRdb stores just in-frame clones and leaves some out. The sample yields approximately 130,000 clones, roughly 71% seen once. Findings and limits, study-wide: When the data were analyzed later, several of the most significant clusters appeared to be linked to common viral pathogens.

V was pared by 6 bases and J by 1 base, with 15 bases between. CDR1 is ENHRY, CDR2 SYGVKD, per germline. The CDR3 totals 15 residues. The chain couples TRBV10-3 to TRBJ1-1, with D hard to call. The sample consisted of PBMCs. The source is a woman in her thirties or forties in good health and CMV-seronegative. CDR3 protein: CAISLDGEKNTEAFF. CDR3 DNA sequence: TGTGCCATCAGCTTAGACGGGGAGAAGAACACTGAAGCTTTCTTT.